Listed below are T cell receptor beta chains from one sample, sequenced in a study of cytomegalovirus exposure and HLA in healthy donors. TCRdb keeps only in-frame clones here, not all; method: immunoSEQ multiplex PCR. The data hold 100,000 to 150,000 clones, with about 83% observed a single time. Sequencing used PBMCs. The receptors were sampled from a man younger than 40 in good health and CMV-seronegative. Both conserved end residues are part of each CDR3. Each record gives: J gene, clone size, D gene, V gene, CDR3 protein, CDR3 DNA. The D gene is left open where the match is weak. Clone size, where shown, is once, few, many, or a class for clones that have expanded.

TRBJ1-1	NA	TRBD1	TRBV12-5	CASGYCGTGCTEAFF	TGTGCTAGTGGTTACTGCGGGACAGGGTGCACTGAAGCTTTCTTT
TRBJ1-1	NA	NA	TRBV27	CASSFSGRGTEAFF	TGTGCCAGCAGTTTCTCGGGCCGAGGGACTGAAGCTTTCTTT
TRBJ2-1	NA	NA	TRBV5-1	CASSLTMESYNEQFF	TGCGCCAGCAGCTTGACAATGGAGTCCTACAATGAGCAGTTCTTC
TRBJ2-3	once	TRBD1	TRBV11-3	CASSPRDRGLGDTQYF	TGTGCCAGCAGCCCAAGGGACAGGGGATTAGGAGATACGCAGTATTTT
TRBJ1-1	NA	NA	TRBV30	CAWSVQGNTEAFF	TGTGCCTGGAGTGTGCAGGGGAACACTGAAGCTTTCTTT
TRBJ2-1	NA	TRBD2	TRBV28	CASSSLLADNEQFF	TGTGCCAGCAGTTCCTTACTAGCGGACAATGAGCAGTTCTTC
TRBJ1-6	NA	TRBD1	TRBV30	CAWSVGQLLPPLHF	TGTGCCTGGAGTGTGGGACAGCTACTACCACCCCTCCACTTT
TRBJ1-5	NA	NA	TRBV28	CASSSTGRNQPQHF	TGTGCCAGCAGTTCTACAGGGCGCAATCAGCCCCAGCATTTT
TRBJ1-1	NA	NA	TRBV5-6	CASSFPQGNTEAFF	TGTGCCAGCAGCTTCCCCCAGGGGAACACTGAAGCTTTCTTT
TRBJ1-6	NA	TRBD1	TRBV7-6	CASSLRDSNNSPLHF	TGTGCCAGCAGCCTCCGGGACAGCAATAATTCACCCCTCCACTTT
TRBJ2-7	NA	NA	TRBV10-2	CASSGVAAYEQYF	TGCGCCAGCAGTGGGGTAGCGGCCTACGAGCAGTACTTC
TRBJ2-2	NA	TRBD2	TRBV28	CASKEGKTSGFLFANTGELFF	TGTGCCAGCAAAGAGGGTAAAACTAGCGGGTTTCTCTTCGCGAACACCGGGGAGCTGTTTTTT
TRBJ2-7	NA	TRBD2	TRBV30	CAWSSLAGGPGEQYF	TGTGCCTGGAGTAGCCTAGCGGGGGGGCCCGGCGAGCAGTACTTC
TRBJ2-3	NA	TRBD1	TRBV4-1	CASSQDGTGGTDTQYF	TGCGCCAGCAGCCAAGATGGGACAGGGGGGACAGATACGCAGTATTTT
TRBJ2-7	NA	TRBD2	TRBV9	CASSGTSGYEQYF	TGTGCCAGCAGCGGGACTAGCGGCTACGAGCAGTACTTC
TRBJ1-2	NA	NA	TRBV9	CASSSPAREDYGYTF	TGTGCCAGCAGCTCGCCCGCCAGGGAGGACTATGGCTACACCTTC
TRBJ1-3	NA	NA	TRBV29-1	CSEGGENTIYF	TGCAGCGAAGGGGGGGAAAACACCATATATTTT
TRBJ1-6	NA	NA	TRBV10-2	CASSDLNTGTPLHF	TGCGCCAGCAGTGACTTGAACACAGGAACACCCCTCCACTTT
TRBJ2-3	NA	NA	TRBV4-1	CASSLSTTGTTDTQYF	TGCGCCAGCAGCCTTTCAACCACAGGGACGACAGATACGCAGTATTTT
TRBJ1-2	few	NA	TRBV5-4	CASSLRGNNYGYTF	TGTGCCAGCAGCTTGAGGGGAAATAACTATGGCTACACCTTC
TRBJ2-7	once	NA	TRBV9	CASSVSGLATYEQYF	TGTGCCAGCAGCGTAAGCGGGTTAGCTACCTACGAGCAGTACTTC
TRBJ1-1	NA	NA	TRBV7-2	CASSLVSQLGAEAFF	TGTGCCAGCAGCTTAGTATCGCAGTTAGGGGCTGAAGCTTTCTTT